This T cell receptor (beta chain) was observed in a study of blood T cell repertoires in COVID-19. Study overall: Some COVID-19 samples were acute and others convalescent; all came from the United States, Italy and Spain.

The table lists this clone with a count of one. Residents of about two dozen US areas, aged about 18 to 89 years, made up the participants. Assignments of participants to cohorts depended upon their own reported clinical history. Measured with immunoSEQ multiplex PCR; TCRdb has only the in-frame clones, and not every one. This repertoire shows 200,000 to 250,000 clones, almost 85% found once; its top ten account for around 10%. The sequenced sample consisted of PBMCs or T cells enriched from blood (not recorded which). The sequence was obtained from a woman aged 50 to 60 with acute COVID-19.

CDR3 sequence (DNA): TGTGCCAGCAGCCGGGTTAGCCCCTACGAGCAGTACTTC. This gives the protein CASSRVSPYEQYF. V is TRBV6-5 and J is TRBJ2-7; D not certain. Germline CDR1 and CDR2: MNHEY and SVGAGI. The V and J ends lost 6 bases and 2 bases respectively, with 11 bases between them. The CDR3 is made up of 13 amino acids.